This TCR beta chain originates from a study of blood T cell repertoires in COVID-19. Study as a whole: From the United States, Italy and Spain came samples of acute and convalescent COVID-19.

The assay was immunoSEQ multiplex PCR, and TCRdb's table has in-frame clones only and misses some. The data contain about 54,000 clones, over 75% of them singletons. Per germline, CDR1 SGHTA and CDR2 FQGTGA. V lost 5 bases and J lost 3; bases outside the gene matches: 13. The CDR3 extends over 18 amino acids. J is TRBJ2-2 and V is TRBV7-3; 9 bases map to TRBD1. Material for sequencing was peripheral blood. This clonotype was sampled from a human donor in a cohort sampled during active COVID-19. CDR3 loop: CASSETGGIARDTGELFF. The CDR3 coding sequence is TGTGCCAGCAGCGAGACAGGGGGTATAGCGAGGGACACCGGGGAGCTGTTTTTT.